These T cell receptor beta chains were read from a single sample in a study of blood T cell repertoires in COVID-19. Assay used: immunoSEQ multiplex PCR; TCRdb lists only in-frame clones, some missing. The table has some 240,000 clones, almost 85% seen once. The sample comprised peripheral blood. The receptor set was obtained from a woman in her 70s with COVID-19, enrolled during active disease. Both conserved end residues are part of each CDR3.

cdr3_aa: CASSYAQGTEAFF
v_call: TRBV6-5

cdr3_aa: CASSLRLAGESSYNEQFF
v_call: TRBV11-2

cdr3_aa: CASSLGLTGEETQYF
v_call: TRBV5-1

cdr3_aa: CATSDRGQGSYNEQFF
v_call: TRBV24-1

cdr3_aa: CASSRQGIFQPQHF
v_call: TRBV21-1

cdr3_aa: CAWSVRWDRGFLGNEQFF
v_call: TRBV30

cdr3_aa: CASSPGLATYEQYF
v_call: TRBV18

cdr3_aa: CASSLSWASGYTF
v_call: TRBV11-2

cdr3_aa: CASSLGENQPQHF
v_call: TRBV7-2

cdr3_aa: CASSFQGAGAYTGELFF
v_call: TRBV7-2

cdr3_aa: CASSELSGQSSYEQYF
v_call: TRBV2

cdr3_aa: CASSDDRGYQPQHF
v_call: TRBV21-1

cdr3_aa: CASSLGRTMVKETQYF
v_call: TRBV5-8

cdr3_aa: CASSLGDRGYGYTF
v_call: TRBV5-6

cdr3_aa: CASSQNSGEKLFF
v_call: TRBV3-1/TRBV3-2

cdr3_aa: CASSLALRLAGHNEQFF
v_call: TRBV7-9

cdr3_aa: CASSPPGDRDGYTF
v_call: TRBV7-2

cdr3_aa: CSARGQDTIYF
v_call: TRBV20-1

cdr3_aa: CASSSDYPDEQYF
v_call: TRBV9